Here is one T cell receptor beta chain with its context. This entry comes from a study of blood T cell repertoires in COVID-19. Across the study: Material from acute and convalescent COVID-19 was sourced from the United States, Italy and Spain. Sources were T cells, B-cell-depleted T cells, or PBMCs; the material itself was cDNA or gDNA.

As processed by the authors: Reference gene primer amplification gave nucleated cell count estimates. Profiling relied on immunoSEQ multiplex PCR, and the TCRdb table lists in-frame clones only, not all of them. V and J calls and clone size are copied from that table; D and trimming were computed from the DNA. Among about 150,000 clones listed, about four fifths were seen once. The CDR3 loop spans 15 amino acids. Per germline, CDR1 MDHEN and CDR2 SYDVKM. J lost 1 base, V lost 6 bases, and 5 bases had no gene match. The J gene is TRBJ2-2, the V gene TRBV28, with TRBD1 matching 7 bases. Sequenced: peripheral blood. The clonotype originates from a woman over 75 with acute or convalescent COVID-19. The CDR3 DNA reads TGTGCCAGCAGACTACGGACAGGGAACACCGGGGAGCTGTTTTTT. It encodes CASRLRTGNTGELFF.